Listed below are T cell receptor beta chains from one sample, sequenced in a study of shared clonotypes between healthy human individuals. Using immunoSEQ multiplex PCR, the repertoire was profiled, and TCRdb retains in-frame clones only, with some absent. The sample gives 400,000 to 600,000 clones, about 76% of which show up once; approximately 13% is in the top ten. What was sequenced was PBMCs. The source of these receptors is a woman in her thirties or forties in good health. Some clones in this sample may be carry-over from other donors' samples. The CDR3 runs from the conserved cysteine through the conserved F or W. A D gene is named only where the DNA matches it firmly. Size is omitted from some rows. Given values are once, few, many or a class for expanded clones.

length,D,size,V,J,DNA,CDR3
15,NA,NA,TRBV12-5,TRBJ2-5,TGTGCTAGTGGTCGGGGGGCCGGAGTTCGAGAGACCCAGTACTTC,CASGRGAGVRETQYF
13,TRBD1,few,TRBV30,TRBJ1-1,TGTGCCTGGTCCGCCGGGACAGGGGTGGGAGCTTTCTTT,CAWSAGTGVGAFF
12,NA,few,TRBV9,TRBJ1-2,TGTGCCAGCAGCGTAGGCGGCTATGGCTACACCTTC,CASSVGGYGYTF
16,TRBD2,once,TRBV5-1,TRBJ2-5,TGCGCCAGCAGCTTGGCGCCTAGCGGGAGCCAAGAGACCCAGTACTTC,CASSLAPSGSQETQYF
16,TRBD1,NA,TRBV28,TRBJ1-2,TGTGCCAGCAGGCCTCTACAGGGGAGGGCTAACTATGGCTACACCTTC,CASRPLQGRANYGYTF
17,TRBD2,NA,TRBV10-3,TRBJ2-5,TGTGCCATCAGTGTGGAACTAGCGGGAGGAGGGGCAGAGACCCAGTACTTC,CAISVELAGGGAETQYF
17,NA,NA,TRBV15,TRBJ2-3,TGTGCCACCAGCAGAGATGACTTTGCGGAGGGCACAGATACGCAGTATTTT,CATSRDDFAEGTDTQYF
13,NA,NA,TRBV5-4,TRBJ2-7,TGTGCCAGCAGCCCCGATCCCCCTGGCGAGCAGTACTTC,CASSPDPPGEQYF
14,NA,NA,TRBV18,TRBJ2-7,TGTGCCAGCTCACCCGACAGGTCCTCCTACGAGCAGTACTTC,CASSPDRSSYEQYF
15,TRBD1,NA,TRBV5-1,TRBJ1-3,TGCGCCAGCAGCCCCGGGACAGAGGCAGGAAACACCATATATTTT,CASSPGTEAGNTIYF
15,NA,many,TRBV19,TRBJ1-1,TGTGCCAGTAGTATAACGGCAGGCCAGAACACTGAAGCTTTCTTT,CASSITAGQNTEAFF
13,NA,NA,TRBV9,TRBJ2-3,TGTGCCAGCAGCGTAGCTGTGGCAGATACGCAGTATTTT,CASSVAVADTQYF
13,NA,few,TRBV7-2,TRBJ2-3,TGTGCCAGCAGCTTACAAGAAACAGATACGCAGTATTTT,CASSLQETDTQYF
16,TRBD2,NA,TRBV28,TRBJ2-3,TGTGCCAGCAAAGGACTGAGGCGGGAGGAGCAGGATACGCAGTATTTT,CASKGLRREEQDTQYF
18,TRBD2,NA,TRBV29-1,TRBJ2-2,TGCAGCGTGGCCCCCGGGGGACTAGCGGGAGGCCCAACCGGGGAGCTGTTTTTT,CSVAPGGLAGGPTGELFF
14,NA,NA,TRBV30,TRBJ2-1,TGTGCCTGGAACGCGGGACACTCCTACAATGAGCAGTTCTTC,CAWNAGHSYNEQFF
13,TRBD1,NA,TRBV6-5,TRBJ1-6,TGTGCCAGCAGTCAGGACAGGGTTTCACCCCTCCACTTT,CASSQDRVSPLHF
16,TRBD1,many,TRBV5-1,TRBJ2-5,TGCGCCAGCAGCTTGGGCGGACAGGCCCTCCAAGAGACCCAGTACTTC,CASSLGGQALQETQYF
16,TRBD1,few,TRBV29-1,TRBJ2-5,TGCAGCGCTCCCCGACAGGGGGCGGTAGGATGGCAGACCCAGTACTTC,CSAPRQGAVGWQTQYF
14,NA,NA,TRBV14,TRBJ1-2,TGTGCCAGCAGCTCGGGGACCGATTTCTATGGCTACACCTTC,CASSSGTDFYGYTF
12,NA,NA,TRBV7-9,TRBJ2-1,TGTGCCAGCAGCTTGGGGGCGTATGAGCAGTTCTTC,CASSLGAYEQFF
13,NA,once,TRBV18,TRBJ2-7,TGTGCCAGCTCACCGCCGGACAGCTACGAGCAGTACTTC,CASSPPDSYEQYF
14,TRBD1,NA,TRBV2,TRBJ1-5,TGTGCCAGCAGTGAGCAGGGGGGCAATCAGCCCCAGCATTTT,CASSEQGGNQPQHF
15,NA,NA,TRBV19,TRBJ2-1,TGTGCCAGTAGCACCCGGGGTGGGAGTGCCAATGAGCAGTTCTTC,CASSTRGGSANEQFF
15,NA,NA,TRBV10-2,TRBJ2-2,TGCGCCAGCAGCGAGGGGGGGCCCCCGACCGGGGAGCTGTTTTTT,CASSEGGPPTGELFF
14,TRBD1,NA,TRBV5-6,TRBJ2-5,TGTGCCAGCAGCCTGAGACAGGGTGGAGAGACCCAGTACTTC,CASSLRQGGETQYF
17,NA,NA,TRBV11-2,TRBJ1-3,TGTGCCAGCAGCTTAGAGGAAGTCCCACCAGCAGGAAACACCATATATTTT,CASSLEEVPPAGNTIYF
15,NA,NA,TRBV4-3,TRBJ2-5,TGCGCCAGCAGCCAGGGGGTGGGGGAGGAAGAGACCCAGTACTTC,CASSQGVGEEETQYF
16,NA,NA,TRBV4-2,TRBJ2-2,TGTGCCAGCAGCTACCAGACCCAGTCGAACACCGGGGAGCTGTTTTTT,CASSYQTQSNTGELFF
14,TRBD2,NA,TRBV27,TRBJ2-7,TGTGCCAGCAGCCGTAGCGGGCGGACCTACGAGCAGTACTTC,CASSRSGRTYEQYF
13,NA,NA,TRBV25-1,TRBJ2-7,TGTGCCAGCAGTGAGGGGGGACTTGACGAGCAGTACTTC,CASSEGGLDEQYF
13,NA,NA,TRBV27,TRBJ1-1,TGTGCCAGCAGTTTCAGGGCGAACACTGAAGCTTTCTTT,CASSFRANTEAFF
12,TRBD1,NA,TRBV5-1,TRBJ1-2,TGCGCCAGCAGAAGGACAGGCGTTGGCTACACCTTC,CASRRTGVGYTF
14,NA,NA,TRBV11-2,TRBJ2-2,TGTGCCAGCAGCTTACGCGGGAACACCGGGGAGCTGTTTTTT,CASSLRGNTGELFF
13,NA,NA,TRBV9,TRBJ2-7,TGTGCCAGCAGCGGAGGGGTCCCTTACGAGCAGTACTTC,CASSGGVPYEQYF
15,NA,NA,TRBV14,TRBJ1-3,TGTGCCTTCCCCACGTTGGGGAGCATGGGAAACACCATATATTTT,CAFPTLGSMGNTIYF
14,TRBD1,NA,TRBV7-3,TRBJ1-1,TGTGCCAGCAGCCCCACAGGGGCGGACACTGAAGCTTTCTTT,CASSPTGADTEAFF
15,TRBD2,NA,TRBV7-6,TRBJ2-7,TGTGCCAGCAGCCCCAGGACTAGCGGCACCTACGAGCAGTACTTC,CASSPRTSGTYEQYF
16,NA,NA,TRBV5-5,TRBJ1-4,TGTGCCAGCAGCCAACGGGGGGCGGGGTCTAATGAAAAACTGTTTTTT,CASSQRGAGSNEKLFF
11,NA,NA,TRBV29-1,TRBJ2-5,TGCAGCGTTGACGGTGGGGGACCCCAGTACTTC,CSVDGGGPQYF
11,NA,NA,TRBV20-1,TRBJ2-3,TGCAGTGCTTCTGGTGAACGGGCGCAGTATTTT,CSASGERAQYF
15,NA,NA,TRBV6-6,TRBJ2-7,TGTGCCAGCACTAACCGCCGTGACAGTAACTACGAGCAGTACTTC,CASTNRRDSNYEQYF
15,NA,NA,TRBV5-1,TRBJ1-1,TGCGCCAGCAGCTTGGTTCCCCCCCCCAACACTGAAGCTTTCTTT,CASSLVPPPNTEAFF
13,TRBD2,many,TRBV28,TRBJ2-7,TGTGCCAGCAGACCGGGACTAGCGGGCGAGCAGTACTTC,CASRPGLAGEQYF
13,NA,NA,TRBV6-5,TRBJ1-5,TGTGCCAGCAGGTGGACAGAAAATCAGCCCCAGCATTTT,CASRWTENQPQHF
16,TRBD2,NA,TRBV7-6,TRBJ2-5,TGTGCCAGCAGCTTGCGTCCTAGCGGGATCCAAGAGACCCAGTACTTC,CASSLRPSGIQETQYF
15,TRBD1,NA,TRBV7-2,TRBJ1-2,TGTGCCAGCAGCGTATCGGGACAGGGGGGCTATGGCTACACCTTC,CASSVSGQGGYGYTF
13,NA,few,TRBV19,TRBJ1-1,TGTGCCAGTAGTATGGGGCGGGGCACTGAAGCTTTCTTT,CASSMGRGTEAFF
16,NA,NA,TRBV21-1,TRBJ2-1,TGTGCCAGCAGCACTATAAGTTTGTCTAGCTCACATGAGCAGTTCTTC,CASSTISLSSSHEQFF
13,NA,NA,TRBV7-2,TRBJ1-2,TGTGCCAGCAGCTTAACAGCTAACTATGGCTACACCTTC,CASSLTANYGYTF
13,TRBD2,NA,TRBV4-1,TRBJ2-7,TGCGCCAGCAGCCACGGGGGGTTTTACGAGCAGTACTTC,CASSHGGFYEQYF
15,TRBD1,NA,TRBV4-3,TRBJ1-5,TGCGCCAGCAGCCAAGGCATACAGGGGAATCAGCCCCAGCATTTT,CASSQGIQGNQPQHF
13,NA,NA,TRBV6-4,TRBJ2-5,TGTGCCAGCAGTCCTCGGTACCAAGAGACCCAGTACTTC,CASSPRYQETQYF
14,NA,NA,TRBV10-3,TRBJ2-5,TGTGCCATCGGCGCAGGGGGGTACCAAGAGACCCAGTACTTC,CAIGAGGYQETQYF
15,TRBD2,NA,TRBV5-6,TRBJ2-7,TGTGCCAGCAGCTTGGGACTAGCGGGATTCGACGAGCAGTACTTC,CASSLGLAGFDEQYF
11,NA,medium-sized,TRBV6-6,TRBJ1-5,TGTGCCAGCAGTTCGGAGCAGCCCCAGCATTTT,CASSSEQPQHF